This T cell receptor (beta chain) was identified during a study of T cell responses to AZD1222 COVID-19 vaccine. Whole-study findings and limits: White British ancestry dominated among donors, who included more females, and clonal diversity was possibly underestimated. Seropositive status at baseline applied to only five to seven AZD1222 recipients.

TCRdb keeps only in-frame clones here, not all; method: immunoSEQ multiplex PCR. Here the sample spans 200,000 or so clones, 94% being singletons. Comments on this clone: Antigen specificity is unknown.

Unmatched junction bases numbered 6, after V lost 4 bases and J lost 6 bases. The CDR3 totals 14 residues. Per germline, CDR1 MNHEY and CDR2 SMNVEV (reference sequence). The sample in question was peripheral blood, obtained on day 0 of AZD1222 vaccination. The chain has TRBV27 and TRBJ1-2; 9 nucleotides line up with TRBD1. This TCR was sampled from an adult in good health. CDR3 in DNA: TGTGCCAGCAGTTCTTGGGACAGGGTCGATGGCTACACCTTC. It encodes CASSSWDRVDGYTF.